This T cell receptor (beta chain) is drawn from a study of T cells in Graves' hyperthyroidism and ophthalmopathy. This clonotype was detected a few times. Researchers amplified the TCR beta CDR3 regions from RNA transcripts. Researchers ran a first-round RT-PCR on the TCR CDR3 using the HTBI primer set. TCRdb recomputed calls from the multiplex PCR reads with MiXCR, one row per CDR3 protein. This table has around 580,000 distinct CDR3 sequences, 15% to 20% appearing once. The receptor's source is a woman aged 18-35 years with Graves' hyperthyroidism. The sequenced sample was blood.

The chain's CDR3 is CASSPHATSDYEQYF. The DNA of the CDR3 is TGTGCCAGCAGTCCCCACGCTACTAGCGATTACGAGCAGTACTTC. The chain recombines TRBV6-1 with TRBJ2-7; 7 bases fit TRBD2. Per the germline V gene, CDR1 is MNHNS and CDR2 is SASEGT. The CDR3 sequence is 15 residues long. The V segment lost 5 bases and the J segment 4 bases; nucleotides outside the gene matches: 11.